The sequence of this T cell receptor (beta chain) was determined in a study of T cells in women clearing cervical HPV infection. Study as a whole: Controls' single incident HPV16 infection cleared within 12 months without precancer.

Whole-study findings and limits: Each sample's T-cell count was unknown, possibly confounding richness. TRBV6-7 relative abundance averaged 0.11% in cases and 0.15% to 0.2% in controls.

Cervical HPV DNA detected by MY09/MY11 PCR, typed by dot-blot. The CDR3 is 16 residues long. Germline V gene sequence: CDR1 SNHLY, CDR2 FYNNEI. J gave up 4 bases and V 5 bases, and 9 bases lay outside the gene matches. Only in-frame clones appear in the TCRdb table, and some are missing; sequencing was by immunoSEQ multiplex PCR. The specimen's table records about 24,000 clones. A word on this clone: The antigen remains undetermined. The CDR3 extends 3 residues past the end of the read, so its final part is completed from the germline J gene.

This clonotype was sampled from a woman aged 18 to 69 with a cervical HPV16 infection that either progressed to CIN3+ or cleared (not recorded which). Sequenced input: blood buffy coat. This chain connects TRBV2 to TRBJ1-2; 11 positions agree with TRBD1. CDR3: CASSPSVGTGGYGYTF. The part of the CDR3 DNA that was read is TGTGCCAGCAGTCCAAGCGTCGGGACAGGGGGCTATGGC. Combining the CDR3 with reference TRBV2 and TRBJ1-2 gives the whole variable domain EPEVTQTPSHQVTQMGQEVILRCVPISNHLYFYWYRQILGQKVEFLVSFYNNEISEKSEIFDDQFSVERPDGSNFTLKIRSTKLEDSAMYFCASSPSVGTGGYGYTFGSGTRLTVV.